This T cell receptor beta chain was documented in a study of blood T cell repertoires in COVID-19 (dated by TCRdb to between 2020 and 2021). For the study in its entirety: Samples covering the acute and convalescent phases of COVID-19 were provided by collaborators in the United States, Italy and Spain. The material from the prospective study consisted of cDNA or gDNA derived from T cells, B-cell-depleted T cells, or PBMCs. Deeply sampled blood TCRbeta repertoires from subjects exposed to, actively infected with, or recovered from COVID-19 were included in the dataset. A freely available public database, intended as a resource for researchers studying the immune response to SARS-CoV-2, is where the repertoires were released. The samples were drawn from the first 160 participants of the ongoing ImmuneRACE study and from 950 to 1,500 subjects provided by 6 global collaborators. The sample metadata nearly always contained a de-identified subject ID, COVID-19 status, age in years and sex. Where available, HLA class I and class II types were taken from metadata supplied by the sample provider and were not determined by assay-based typing.

A word on this clone: There is no known antigen for this receptor. Base qualities are not at hand, and no much larger clone is one base apart.

Each collaborating institution followed its own protocols to collect whole blood in K2EDTA tubes. For TCRbeta analysis, collaborator samples were shipped as frozen whole blood, as isolated PBMCs, or as DNA extracted from either sample type. Overall study outcomes, separate from this receptor: The amount of clinical and demographic metadata varied by source and participant and was provided uncurated.

TCRbeta CDR3 regions were amplified from genomic DNA by means of the immunoSEQ Assay, a bias-controlled multiplex PCR. From the authors' description of their analysis: Within the assay, amplification of reference gene primers was used to estimate how many nucleated cells each sample contained. To quantify the absolute abundance of each unique TCRbeta CDR3 rearrangement, sequence reads were collapsed and filtered. Productive Simpson clonality was computed per sample as the square root of Simpson's diversity index over productive rearrangements. Held by TCRdb, this immuneACCESS table contains in-frame sequences only and omits some clones. Under half of the omission traces to an unresolved V gene where checked; the cause of the rest is unknown. The V and J calls and clone size were taken over from that table, and D and trimming were inferred from the DNA. Here the sample has about 140,000 clones; approximately 79% occur a single time. The ten largest clones add up to about 3.6% of the sample.

The TCR comes from a man in his 60s with acute or convalescent COVID-19. The sequenced material came from peripheral blood.

The nucleotide sequence reads as follows: TGTGCCAGCGGGAGAGAGACCCAGTACTTC. This translates into CASGRETQYF. The sequence links TRBV7-9 to TRBJ2-5; perhaps TRBD2 is the D gene, with 5 bases matching. The germline V gene (reference sequence) specifies SEHNR as CDR1 and FQNEAQ as CDR2. There are 10 amino acids in the CDR3, from cysteine to phenylalanine inclusive. The only DNA kept is the CDR3, 30 bases in frame from the first base. At the junction V is shortened by 8 bases and J by 4 bases, with 5 bases in between.